This T cell receptor beta chain is drawn from a study of CD4 T cells in relation to SARS-CoV-2 and coronaviruses. Across the study: No peptide or an HIV-1 Nef peptide pool served as negative control.

Whole-study findings and limits: This crossreactivity analysis covered spike protein alone, no other viral proteins.

The table came from immunoSEQ multiplex PCR; TCRdb's copy has only in-frame clones and leaves some out. Seen here are under 30,000 clones, around three quarters observed once, and the top ten hold approximately 22%. A word on this clone: The antigen is not known.

Before the COVID-19 pandemic, during about 2011-2019, CD4+ T cells were taken from unexposed donors. After about 10 days of culture, CD4+ T cells were isolated. In germline, CDR1 is MNHNY, CDR2 SVGAGI (reference sequence). V was cut by 6 bases and J by 2 bases, with 13 bases left in between. The CDR3 spans 14 residues. The V call is TRBV6-6, the J call TRBJ1-1; D is possibly TRBD1 (5 bases). The source is a human donor in good health. Sequenced input: CD4+ T cells from PBMCs, cultured in vitro. DNA of the CDR3: TGTGCCAGCAGAGGGCCAGGGCGAAACACTGAAGCTTTCTTT. It is translated as CASRGPGRNTEAFF.